This note documents a single TCR beta chain sequence. Under the authors' procedure: The assay estimated nucleated cells by amplifying reference gene primers. Libraries were prepared by immunoSEQ multiplex PCR; TCRdb keeps only in-frame clonotypes and omits some of them. V, J and clone size are taken as reported in that table, and D and trimming were inferred from the DNA itself. The table has about 260,000 clones, more than 80% seen once. This specimen comes from a study of blood T cell repertoires in COVID-19. Trimming pared 0 bases from V and 2 bases from J, leaving 18 bases between. The V gene's germline CDR1 is SGHDT and CDR2 YYEEEE. This CDR3 has 18 residues.

What was sequenced was peripheral blood. The clonotype originates from a woman aged 40 to 50 with acute or convalescent COVID-19. J is TRBJ1-3 and V is TRBV5-6, with D tentatively TRBD1 (5 bases). CDR3 sequence reads: CASSLGRQGDVPGNTIYF. In DNA form, the CDR3 reads TGTGCCAGCAGCTTGGGTCGTCAGGGTGACGTCCCTGGAAACACCATATATTTT.